The 5 T cell receptor beta chains given below trace back to one sample, sequenced in a study of neoadjuvant nivolumab and ipilimumab in lung cancer. Clones were read by immunoSEQ multiplex PCR, and TCRdb kept only the in-frame ones, dropping some. The sample consists of about 23,000 clones, less than 85% of them appearing once. The input for sequencing was peripheral blood, taken before neoadjuvant nivolumab, alone or with ipilimumab. The receptors originated from an adult with non-small cell lung cancer.

The genes are TRBV7-2 and TRBJ2-1; 8 bases match TRBD2. This CDR3 region has 17 residues. Germline V lookup: CDR1 SGHTA, CDR2 FQGNSA. V lost 6 bases, J lost 0 bases, and 10 bases stayed unmatched. Here the CDR3 DNA reads TGTGCCAGCAGACAGACGCTAGCGGGCCGCTCCTACAATGAGCAGTTCTTC. Translating gives CASRQTLAGRSYNEQFF.

The J gene is TRBJ2-3, the V gene TRBV5-1; 8 nucleotides align to TRBD2. Germline CDR1 reads SGHRS; CDR2 reads YFSETQ. V lost 3 bases and J lost 7; bases outside the gene matches: 13. The CDR3 runs 16 residues. The CDR3: CASSSLLAADPYTQYF. The CDR3 bases are TGCGCCAGCAGCTCCCTACTAGCGGCCGACCCCTATACGCAGTATTTT.

CDR3 in amino acids: CASSGGLAGGYAEQFF. DNA of the CDR3: TGCGCCAGCAGCGGGGGTTTAGCGGGAGGGTACGCTGAGCAGTTCTTC. The V and J genes are TRBV5-1 and TRBJ2-1; 11 bases align to TRBD2. CDR3 length: 16 amino acids. Germline CDR1 reads SGHRS; CDR2 reads YFSETQ. V lost 4 bases, J lost 9 bases, and 12 bases stayed unmatched. The complete variable domain, with remaining parts taken from reference TRBV5-1 and TRBJ2-1, reads KAGVTQTPRYLIKTRGQQVTLSCSPISGHRSVSWYQQTPGQGLQFLFEYFSETQRNKGNFPGRFSGRQFSNSRSEMNVSTLELGDSALYLCASSGGLAGGYAEQFFGPGTRLTVL.

The V call is TRBV7-8, the J call TRBJ2-1; TRBD2 aligns across 10 bases. There are 21 residues in the CDR3. J gave up 7 bases and V 7 bases, and 28 bases lay outside the gene matches. Looked up from germline, CDR1 is SGHVS and CDR2 is FQNEAQ. The CDR3 DNA is TGTGCCAGCACCCCGAATCGCGGCAGTGCCCTTTCTAGCGGGAGAGGTAATGAGCAGTTCTTC. Translated: CASTPNRGSALSSGRGNEQFF.

This clone has more than one count but fewer than ten. V usage is TRBV18 and J usage is TRBJ2-5; TRBD1 matches at 9 bases. The CDR3 covers 16 residues. Germline V gene data show CDR1 as KGHSH and CDR2 as LQKENI. J was trimmed by 5 bases and V by 1 base; bases with no gene match: 8. The CDR3 nucleotides are TGTGCCAGCTCACCACGAACAGGGGGCGCGAGGGAGACCCAGTACTTC. It encodes CASSPRTGGARETQYF.